Reported below is one T cell receptor (beta chain). The CDR3 contains 16 residues. Germline V gene sequence: CDR1 KGHSH, CDR2 LQKENI. V was clipped by 3 bases and J by 0 bases, with 11 bases between them. The data stem from a study of blood T cell repertoires in COVID-19. This table comes from immunoSEQ multiplex PCR, and its TCRdb copy is limited to in-frame clones, with some not included. The table includes about 250,000 clones, roughly 88% detected once. Participants came from under 30 US areas, aged about 18 to 89 years. Each exposed participant met a COVID-19 case in the 2 weeks preceding study entry.

This clonotype was sampled from a woman in her forties who had been exposed to COVID-19. V gene TRBV18 combines with J gene TRBJ2-2, with D possibly matching TRBD2 (6 bases). Input material: PBMCs or T cells enriched from blood (not recorded which). Here the CDR3 reads CASSPSGYANTGELFF. The CDR3 region has the DNA TGTGCCAGCTCACCGAGCGGGTACGCGAACACCGGGGAGCTGTTTTTT.